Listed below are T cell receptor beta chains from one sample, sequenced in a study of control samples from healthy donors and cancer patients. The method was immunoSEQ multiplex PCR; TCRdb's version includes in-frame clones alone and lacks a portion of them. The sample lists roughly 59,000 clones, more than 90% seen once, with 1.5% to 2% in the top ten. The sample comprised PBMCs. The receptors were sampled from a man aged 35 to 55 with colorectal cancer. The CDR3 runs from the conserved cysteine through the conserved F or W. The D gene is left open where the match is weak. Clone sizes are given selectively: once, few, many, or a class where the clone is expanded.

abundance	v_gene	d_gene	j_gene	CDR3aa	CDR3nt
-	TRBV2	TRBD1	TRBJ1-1	CASTQRDRQAFF	TGTGCCAGCACCCAACGGGACAGACAAGCTTTCTTT
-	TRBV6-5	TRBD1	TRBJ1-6	CASSSRDRVGDSPLHF	TGTGCCAGCAGTTCCAGGGACAGGGTTGGCGATTCACCCCTCCACTTT
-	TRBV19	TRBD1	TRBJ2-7	CASRGQYYEQYF	TGTGCCAGTAGGGGACAGTACTACGAGCAGTACTTC
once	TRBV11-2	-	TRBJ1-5	CASSFAVNQPQHF	TGTGCCAGCAGCTTCGCCGTCAATCAGCCCCAGCATTTT
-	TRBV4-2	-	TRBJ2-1	CASSQEGGDYLANYNEQFF	TGTGCCAGCAGCCAAGAGGGAGGTGACTACTTGGCGAACTACAATGAGCAGTTCTTC
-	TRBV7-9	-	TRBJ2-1	CASTRAGNPYNEQFF	TGTGCCAGCACCAGAGCAGGGAACCCCTACAATGAGCAGTTCTTC
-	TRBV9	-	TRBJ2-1	CASSVVASYNEQFF	TGTGCCAGCAGCGTAGTTGCATCCTACAATGAGCAGTTCTTC
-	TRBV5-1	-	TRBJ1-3	CASSLVGAAGNTIYF	TGCGCCAGCAGCTTGGTGGGGGCTGCGGGAAACACCATATATTTT
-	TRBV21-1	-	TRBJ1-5	CASSLECTGGSYSNQPQHF	TGTGCCAGCAGCTTAGAGTGTACAGGTGGGTCCTATAGCAATCAGCCCCAGCATTTT
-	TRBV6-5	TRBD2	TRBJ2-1	CASSSPGTSYNEQFF	TGTGCCAGCAGTTCCCCCGGGACTAGCTACAATGAGCAGTTCTTC
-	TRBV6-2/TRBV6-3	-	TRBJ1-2	CASSYPGTAANYGYTF	TGTGCCAGCAGTTATCCCGGGACGGCGGCTAACTATGGCTACACCTTC
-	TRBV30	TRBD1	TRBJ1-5	CAWSTGVGNQPQHF	TGTGCCTGGAGTACAGGGGTTGGCAATCAGCCCCAGCATTTT
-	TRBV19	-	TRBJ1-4	CASSSQNEKLFF	TGTGCCAGTAGTTCCCAAAATGAAAAACTGTTTTTT
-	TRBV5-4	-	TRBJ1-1	CASSWQGQILGEAFF	TGTGCCAGCAGCTGGCAGGGCCAGATTCTTGGTGAAGCTTTCTTT
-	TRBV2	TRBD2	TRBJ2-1	CASSEVGGAYNEQFF	TGTGCCAGCAGTGAAGTGGGGGGGGCCTACAATGAGCAGTTCTTC
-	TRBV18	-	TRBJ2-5	CASSSLGGVGETQYF	TGTGCCAGCTCAAGTCTGGGAGGTGTTGGGGAGACCCAGTACTTC
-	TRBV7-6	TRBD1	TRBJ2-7	CASSLGRTGGPPEQYF	TGTGCCAGCAGCTTAGGGCGAACAGGGGGGCCCCCCGAGCAGTACTTC
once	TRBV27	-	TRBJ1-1	CASYPAQNTEAFF	TGTGCCAGTTATCCAGCACAGAACACTGAAGCTTTCTTT
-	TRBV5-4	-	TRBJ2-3	CASSLAGADTQYF	TGTGCCAGCAGCTTGGCGGGGGCAGATACGCAGTATTTT
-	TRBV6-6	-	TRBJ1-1	CASSYSPGLGAEAFF	TGTGCCAGCAGTTACTCTCCAGGGTTAGGCGCTGAAGCTTTCTTT
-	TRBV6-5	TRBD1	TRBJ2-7	CASREGQAVYYEQYF	TGTGCCAGCAGGGAGGGACAGGCCGTATACTACGAGCAGTACTTC
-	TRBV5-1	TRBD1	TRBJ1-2	CASKTLLGSPGQIYGYTF	TGCGCCAGCAAAACACTCTTGGGCTCACCGGGACAGATCTATGGCTACACCTTC
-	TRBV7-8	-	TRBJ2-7	CASSLQVTYEQYF	TGTGCCAGCAGCTTACAGGTTACCTACGAGCAGTACTTC
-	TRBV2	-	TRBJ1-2	CASSEAPRGHPFGYTF	TGTGCCAGCAGTGAAGCCCCCAGAGGGCATCCATTCGGCTACACCTTC
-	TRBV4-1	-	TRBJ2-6	CASSQSGSGANVLTF	TGCGCCAGCAGCCAATCAGGCTCTGGGGCCAACGTCCTGACTTTC